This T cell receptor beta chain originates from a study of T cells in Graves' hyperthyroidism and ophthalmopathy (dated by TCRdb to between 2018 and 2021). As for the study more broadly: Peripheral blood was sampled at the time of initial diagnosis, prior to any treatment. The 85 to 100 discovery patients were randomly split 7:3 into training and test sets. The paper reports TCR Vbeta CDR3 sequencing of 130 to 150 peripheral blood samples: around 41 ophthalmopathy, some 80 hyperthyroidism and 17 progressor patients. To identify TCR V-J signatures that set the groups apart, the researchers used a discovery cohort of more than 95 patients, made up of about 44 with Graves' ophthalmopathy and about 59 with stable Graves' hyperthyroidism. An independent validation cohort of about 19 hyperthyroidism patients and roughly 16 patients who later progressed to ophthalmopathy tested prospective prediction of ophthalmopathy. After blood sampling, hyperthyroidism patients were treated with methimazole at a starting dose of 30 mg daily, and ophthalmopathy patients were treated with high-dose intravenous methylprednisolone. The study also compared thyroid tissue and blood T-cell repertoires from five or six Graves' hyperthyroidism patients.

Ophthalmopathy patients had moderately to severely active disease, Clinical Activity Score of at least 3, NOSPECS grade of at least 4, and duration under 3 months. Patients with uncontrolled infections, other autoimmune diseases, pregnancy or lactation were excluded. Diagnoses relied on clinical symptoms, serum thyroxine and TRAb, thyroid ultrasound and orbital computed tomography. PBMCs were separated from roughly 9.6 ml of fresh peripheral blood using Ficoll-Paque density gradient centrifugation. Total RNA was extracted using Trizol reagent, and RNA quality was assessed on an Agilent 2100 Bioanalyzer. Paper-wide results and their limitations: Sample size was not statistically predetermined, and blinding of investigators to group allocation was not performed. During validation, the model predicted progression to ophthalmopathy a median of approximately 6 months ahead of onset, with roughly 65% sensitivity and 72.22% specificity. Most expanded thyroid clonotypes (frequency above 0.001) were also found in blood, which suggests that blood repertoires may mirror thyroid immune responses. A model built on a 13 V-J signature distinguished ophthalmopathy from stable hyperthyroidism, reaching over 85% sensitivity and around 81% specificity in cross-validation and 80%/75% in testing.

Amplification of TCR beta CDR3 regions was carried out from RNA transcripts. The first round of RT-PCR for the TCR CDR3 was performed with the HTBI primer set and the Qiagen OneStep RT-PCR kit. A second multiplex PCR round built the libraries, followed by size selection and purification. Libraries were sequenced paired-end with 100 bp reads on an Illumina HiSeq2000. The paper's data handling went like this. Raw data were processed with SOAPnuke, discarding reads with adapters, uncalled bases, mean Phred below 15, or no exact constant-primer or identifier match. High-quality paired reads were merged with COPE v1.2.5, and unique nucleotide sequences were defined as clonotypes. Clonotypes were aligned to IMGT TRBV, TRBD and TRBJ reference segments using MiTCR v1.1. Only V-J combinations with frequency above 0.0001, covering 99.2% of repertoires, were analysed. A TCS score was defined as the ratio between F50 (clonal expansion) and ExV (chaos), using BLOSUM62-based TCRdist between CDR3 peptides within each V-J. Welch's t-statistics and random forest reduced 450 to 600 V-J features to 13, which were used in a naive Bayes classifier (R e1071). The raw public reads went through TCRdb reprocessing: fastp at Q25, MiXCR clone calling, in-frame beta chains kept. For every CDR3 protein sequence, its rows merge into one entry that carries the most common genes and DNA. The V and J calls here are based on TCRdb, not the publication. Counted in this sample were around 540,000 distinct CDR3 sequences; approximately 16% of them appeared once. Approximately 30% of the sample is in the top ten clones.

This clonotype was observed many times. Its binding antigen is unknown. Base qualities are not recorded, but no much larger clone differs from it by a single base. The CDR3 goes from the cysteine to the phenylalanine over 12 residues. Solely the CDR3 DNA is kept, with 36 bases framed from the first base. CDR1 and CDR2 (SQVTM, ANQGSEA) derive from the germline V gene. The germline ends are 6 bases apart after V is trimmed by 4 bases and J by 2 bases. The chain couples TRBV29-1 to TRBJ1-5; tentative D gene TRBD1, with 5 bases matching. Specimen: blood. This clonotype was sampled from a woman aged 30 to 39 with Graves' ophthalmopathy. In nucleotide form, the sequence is TGCAGCGTTGCAGGGCGCAATCAGCCCCAGCATTTT. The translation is CSVAGRNQPQHF.